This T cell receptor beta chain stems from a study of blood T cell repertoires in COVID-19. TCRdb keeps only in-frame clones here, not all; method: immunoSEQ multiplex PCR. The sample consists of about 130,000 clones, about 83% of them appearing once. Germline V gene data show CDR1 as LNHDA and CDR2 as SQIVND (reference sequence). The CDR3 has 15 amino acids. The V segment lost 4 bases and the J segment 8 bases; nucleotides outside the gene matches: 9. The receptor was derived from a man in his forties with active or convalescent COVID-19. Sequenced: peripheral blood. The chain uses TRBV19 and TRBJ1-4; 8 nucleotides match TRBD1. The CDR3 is CASSTPGTGFEKLFF. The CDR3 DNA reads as TGTGCCAGTAGTACCCCCGGGACAGGATTCGAAAAACTGTTTTTT.